These T cell receptor beta chains were read from a single sample in a study of T cells in localized non-small cell lung cancer. The method was immunoSEQ multiplex PCR; TCRdb's version includes in-frame clones alone and lacks a portion of them. The table records approximately 43,000 clones, 88% of them present only once. The sample here was peripheral blood, taken before any cancer treatment. The source is a female donor older than 55 with stage I squamous cell lung carcinoma. The CDR3 runs from the conserved cysteine through the conserved F or W. The D gene is left open where the match is weak.

J	V	D	DNA	CDR3
TRBJ2-5	TRBV5-4	TRBD2	TGTGCCAGCAGCTTGGGACTAGCGGGGGACTTGCAAGAGACCCAGTACTTC	CASSLGLAGDLQETQYF
TRBJ1-1	TRBV9	.	TGTGCCAGCAGCGTTGCGGTGAACACTGAAGCTTTCTTT	CASSVAVNTEAFF
TRBJ2-7	TRBV6-6	.	TGTGCCAGCAGTTCCCGGACCGTCCACTACGAGCAGTACTTC	CASSSRTVHYEQYF
TRBJ1-2	TRBV6-4	.	TGTGCCAGCAGTCAAGATGCGTCAACGTTTGGCTACACCTTC	CASSQDASTFGYTF
TRBJ1-1	TRBV7-2	.	TGTGCCAGCAGCTTGTCCCGATTTACTGAAGCTTTCTTT	CASSLSRFTEAFF
TRBJ2-3	TRBV20-1	.	TGCAGTGCTAGGATCTCAGATACGCAGTATTTT	CSARISDTQYF
TRBJ1-5	TRBV4-1	TRBD1	TGCGCCAGCAGCCCAAGGGCAGGGGGAGGTAGCAATCAGCCCCAGCATTTT	CASSPRAGGGSNQPQHF
TRBJ1-2	TRBV6-1	.	TGTGCCAGCAGTGAAGAAATAGGGAACAGGGTGCGTGGCTACACCTTC	CASSEEIGNRVRGYTF
TRBJ1-2	TRBV19	.	TGTGCCAGTTCTGATACCGGGACGGTTTATGGCTACACCTTC	CASSDTGTVYGYTF
TRBJ2-3	TRBV30	TRBD1	TGTGCCTGGAGTTTGACAGGGGTCGCCACAGATACGCAGTATTTT	CAWSLTGVATDTQYF
TRBJ1-5	TRBV16	TRBD1	TGTGCCAGCAGCGGTACAGGGGGAAATCAGCCCCAGCATTTT	CASSGTGGNQPQHF
TRBJ1-1	TRBV7-8	TRBD1	TGTGCCAGCAGCTTCAGGGGGCAGGACACTGAAGCTTTCTTT	CASSFRGQDTEAFF